This entry concerns a single TCR beta chain. Its matching antigen is unknown. This sample was taken from a study of Tregs in tolerant kidney transplant recipients. Study observations and caveats: Expanding Tregs on activated donor B cells appeared to best identify donor-specific TCRbeta clones. The small number of patients limits these findings pending further validation. No direct test of biological reproducibility was done here.

Thawed PBMCs were FACS-sorted into unstimulated CD4+CD25+CD127- regulatory T cells, CD4+CD25- non-regulatory cells, CD4 and CD8 cells. The germline gives CDR1 SNHLY, CDR2 FYNNEI. This CDR3 contains 13 residues. The V segment lost 6 bases and the J segment 2 bases; nucleotides outside the gene matches: 3. Only in-frame clones appear in the TCRdb table, and some are missing; sequencing was by immunoSEQ multiplex PCR. The sample shows about 240,000 clones, roughly 80% of them seen only once. J is TRBJ2-7 and V is TRBV2, with 8 bases matching TRBD1. The sample consisted of CD4+ T cells from blood. This sequence originates from a human donor in good health. This chain's CDR3 is CASRNRGAYEQYF. In DNA, the CDR3 is TGTGCCAGCAGGAACAGGGGGGCCTACGAGCAGTACTTC.